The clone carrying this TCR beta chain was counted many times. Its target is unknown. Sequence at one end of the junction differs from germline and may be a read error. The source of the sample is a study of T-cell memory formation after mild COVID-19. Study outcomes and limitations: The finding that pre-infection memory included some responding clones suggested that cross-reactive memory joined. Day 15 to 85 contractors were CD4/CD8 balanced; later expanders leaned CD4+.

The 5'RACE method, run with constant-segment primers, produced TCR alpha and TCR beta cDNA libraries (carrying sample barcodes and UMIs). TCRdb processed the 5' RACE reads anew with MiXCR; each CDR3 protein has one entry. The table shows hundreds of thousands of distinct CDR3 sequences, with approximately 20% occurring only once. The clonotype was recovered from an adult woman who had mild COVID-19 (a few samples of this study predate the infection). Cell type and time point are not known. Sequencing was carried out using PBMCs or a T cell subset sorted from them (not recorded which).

The CDR3 DNA follows: TGTGCCAGCAGCCTTAACACAGATACGCAGTATTTT. Amino acid sequence: CASSLNTDTQYF. J is TRBJ2-3 and V is TRBV5-1; D is undetermined. The germline V gene has CDR1 SGHRS and CDR2 YFSETQ. The CDR3 totals 12 residues.